The 22 T cell receptor beta chains reported below all come from one sample, sequenced in a study of cytomegalovirus exposure and HLA in healthy donors. TCRdb's copy holds only in-frame clones and misses some; the assay was immunoSEQ multiplex PCR. The sample has 150,000 to 200,000 clones, 85% seen once. The sequenced sample consisted of PBMCs. Receptors originate from a man aged 25-40 years in good health and CMV-seropositive.

J is TRBJ1-6 and V is TRBV9; TRBD1 aligns across 8 bases. Per the germline V gene, CDR1 is SGDLS and CDR2 is YYNGEE. The V gene end was trimmed by 3 bases and the J gene end by 2 bases; junction bases not matched to a gene: 4. The CDR3 sequence is 16 residues long. The CDR3: CASSASDRAYNSPLHF. The CDR3 bases are TGTGCCAGCAGCGCCTCGGACAGGGCCTATAATTCACCCCTCCACTTT.

V gene TRBV18 combines with J gene TRBJ1-5; D unresolved. CDR1 is KGHSH and CDR2 is LQKENI in the germline V gene. The CDR3 has 12 residues. V shed 5 bases and J shed 8 bases, with 10 bases lying between them. CDR3 sequence reads: CASSSSVEPQHF. In DNA, the CDR3 is TGTGCCAGCTCATCGTCGGTTGAGCCCCAGCATTTT.

This clone has more than one count but fewer than ten. The rearrangement joins TRBV9 to TRBJ1-1, with 7 bases aligning to TRBD1. V shed 4 bases and J 1 base; nucleotides not matched to a gene: 13. From germline, CDR1 is SGDLS and CDR2 YYNGEE. This CDR3 has 17 amino acids. CDR3 coding DNA: TGTGCCAGCAGCTCAAGGGATAAGGGACAGAAGAACACTGAAGCTTTCTTT. Its protein is CASSSRDKGQKNTEAFF.

This chain joins TRBV27 and TRBJ2-3, with 15 positions matching TRBD2. This CDR3 spans 18 amino acids. The V gene's germline CDR1 is MNHEY and CDR2 SMNVEV (reference sequence). Unmatched junction bases numbered 11, after V lost 6 bases and J lost 4 bases. The CDR3 DNA is TGTGCCAGCAGGCTACGGACTAGCGGGGGGGCAGCAGCAGATACGCAGTATTTT. It codes for CASRLRTSGGAAADTQYF.

V gene TRBV9 combines with J gene TRBJ2-7; 11 bases line up with TRBD2. This CDR3 has 16 residues. V shed 0 bases, J shed 2 bases, and the junction held 4 bases outside the gene matches. Germline lookup yields CDR1 SGDLS and CDR2 YYNGEE. CDR3 sequence: CASSVGGSGGAYEQYF. The CDR3 nucleotides read TGTGCCAGCAGCGTAGGGGGTAGCGGGGGGGCCTACGAGCAGTACTTC.

This clone is a singleton in its sample. V is TRBV7-2 and J is TRBJ1-2; D perhaps matches TRBD1 (6 bases). The germline V gene encodes CDR1 SGHTA and CDR2 FQGNSA. The CDR3 runs to 13 residues. V was pared by 5 bases and J by 5 bases, with 12 bases between. CDR3 sequence reads: CASSPDSGYGYTF. The CDR3 DNA follows: TGTGCCAGCAGCCCGGACAGTGGGTATGGCTACACCTTC.

Written as DNA, the CDR3 is TGTGCCAGCAGTTTATCGGCAGGGTACACTGAAGCTTTCTTT. It translates to CASSLSAGYTEAFF. The rearrangement uses TRBV27 and TRBJ1-1; possibly TRBD1 for D (5 bases). V lost 0 bases and J 3 bases, leaving 8 bases between the germline ends. Per germline, CDR1 MNHEY and CDR2 SMNVEV (reference sequence). The CDR3 totals 14 residues.

V usage is TRBV27 and J usage is TRBJ1-5, with a weak D call TRBD1 (6 bases). Trimming left V 1 base short and J 7 bases short, with 11 bases between. Germline CDR1 MNHEY, CDR2 SMNVEV (reference sequence). The CDR3 contains 14 residues. CDR3 DNA: TGTGCCAGCAGTTTATTAGGGGGAACCCAGCCCCAGCATTTT. This encodes CASSLLGGTQPQHF.

The chain recombines TRBV5-1 with TRBJ2-2; D might be TRBD2 (7 bases). The CDR3 loop spans 16 amino acids. Germline-derived CDR1 and CDR2 are SGHRS and YFSETQ. Trimming stripped 4 bases from V and 4 bases from J, with 17 bases between. CDR3 residues: CASSALGGRGTGELFF. DNA of the CDR3: TGCGCCAGCAGCGCCCTGGGGGGGCGGGGCACCGGGGAGCTGTTTTTT.

V gene TRBV19 combines with J gene TRBJ1-1, with D maybe TRBD1 (6 bases). This CDR3 has 14 amino acids. Germline V CDR1 and CDR2: LNHDA, SQIVND (reference sequence). V shed 3 bases and J shed 2 bases, with 10 bases lying between them. CDR3 sequence reads: CASSMAGGNTEAFF. The CDR3 bases are TGTGCCAGTAGTATGGCGGGGGGCAACACTGAAGCTTTCTTT.

This clone appeared a single time. The chain has TRBV5-6 and TRBJ1-5, with D possibly TRBD1 on 5 matching bases. Germline loops: CDR1 SGHDT, CDR2 YYEEEE. The CDR3 covers 16 residues. The V gene lost 4 bases and the J gene lost 3 bases, with 17 bases spanning the gap. CDR3 region: CASSPGGTNPNQPQHF. CDR3 nucleotides: TGTGCCAGCAGCCCGGGGGGGACGAACCCCAATCAGCCCCAGCATTTT.

V and J are TRBV4-3 and TRBJ1-2; a weak D match, TRBD1 (5 bases). V lost 0 bases and J 4 bases, leaving 12 bases between the germline ends. The CDR3 totals 15 residues. CDR1 LGHNA and CDR2 YSLEER come from the germline V gene. Here the CDR3 DNA reads TGCGCCAGCAGCCAAGATCTCAGGGAGGGCTATGGCTACACCTTC. Translated, it gives CASSQDLREGYGYTF.

The chain uses TRBV4-3 and TRBJ2-1, with 8 positions matching TRBD2. CDR3 size: 15 residues. Germline CDR1 LGHNA, CDR2 YSLEER. J gave up 12 bases and V 1 base, and 11 bases lay outside the gene matches. The chain's CDR3 is CASSQADSGVSRQFF. In DNA, the CDR3 is TGCGCCAGCAGCCAAGCAGATAGCGGGGTCTCTCGGCAGTTCTTC.

The DNA of the CDR3 is TGTGCCAGCAGCTTAGCGCTGGCAGACCAAGAGACCCAGTACTTC. Translation gives CASSLALADQETQYF. This chain connects TRBV7-8 to TRBJ2-5; D uncertain. V was clipped by 0 bases and J by 0 bases, with 8 bases between them. This CDR3 region has 15 residues. Germline CDR1 is SGHVS and CDR2 is FQNEAQ.

The genes are TRBV5-6 and TRBJ2-7, with 12 bases that match TRBD1. J was trimmed by 5 bases and V by 0 bases; bases with no gene match: 6. Germline values: CDR1 SGHDT, CDR2 YYEEEE. CDR3 length: 16 amino acids. This chain's CDR3 is CASSLAPGQGAHEQYF. Written as DNA, the CDR3 is TGTGCCAGCAGCTTGGCTCCGGGACAGGGGGCCCACGAGCAGTACTTC. The full variable domain, completed using reference TRBV5-6 and TRBJ2-7, is DAGVTQSPTHLIKTRGQQVTLRCSPKSGHDTVSWYQQALGQGPQFIFQYYEEEERQRGNFPDRFSGHQFPNYSSELNVNALLLGDSALYLCASSLAPGQGAHEQYFGPGTRLTVT.

V gene TRBV4-3 combines with J gene TRBJ1-1; D unclear. CDR1 is LGHNA, CDR2 YSLEER, per germline. There are 13 residues in the CDR3. Trimming cost V 3 bases and J 8 bases, with 13 bases left between them. The DNA for the CDR3 is TGCGCCAGCAGCCAGCTGCGGGCCCCCGAAGCTTTCTTT. This translates into CASSQLRAPEAFF.

The chain uses TRBV9 and TRBJ2-3, with D hard to call. The CDR3 loop spans 15 amino acids. V was pared by 4 bases and J by 0 bases, with 12 bases between. Germline V gene data show CDR1 as SGDLS and CDR2 as YYNGEE. The CDR3 DNA follows: TGTGCCAGCAGCCCTCGTGTAGCTAGCACAGATACGCAGTATTTT. As protein: CASSPRVASTDTQYF. Using reference TRBV9 and TRBJ2-3 for the parts outside the CDR3, the full variable domain is DSGVTQTPKHLITATGQRVTLRCSPRSGDLSVYWYQQSLDQGLQFLIQYYNGEERAKGNILERFSAQQFPDLHSELNLSSLELGDSALYFCASSPRVASTDTQYFGPGTRLTVL.

This chain uses TRBV6-5 with TRBJ2-2; D call uncertain. Trimming shortened V by 1 base and J by 8 bases, and 5 bases separated the two germline ends. The V gene's germline CDR1 is MNHEY and CDR2 SVGAGI. This CDR3 spans 12 amino acids. CDR3 amino acids: CASSYLEGELFF. The CDR3 DNA is TGTGCCAGCAGTTACTTAGAGGGGGAGCTGTTTTTT.

V is TRBV19 and J is TRBJ1-2; TRBD1 matches 7 bases. V lost 6 bases to trimming and J lost 6 bases; unmatched junction nucleotides: 13. Germline CDR1 and CDR2: LNHDA and SQIVND (reference sequence). This CDR3 is built from 15 residues. The DNA for the CDR3 is TGTGCCAGTAGCGACCCGGGACAGAGGATTGATGGCTACACCTTC. This codes for CASSDPGQRIDGYTF.

The chain combines TRBV27 with TRBJ2-1, with 7 nucleotides matching TRBD2. V was clipped by 6 bases and J by 0 bases; unmatched bases: 2. From germline, CDR1 is MNHEY and CDR2 SMNVEV (reference sequence). The CDR3 runs to 14 residues. CDR3 residues: CASSRTSSYNEQFF. Here the CDR3 DNA reads TGTGCCAGCAGCAGGACTAGCTCCTACAATGAGCAGTTCTTC.

Turning to this clone: This CDR3 is also generated by other DNA sequences in the sample. J is TRBJ2-3 and V is TRBV5-1; D uncertain. The CDR3 is 12 residues long. Trimming removed 0 bases at V and 5 bases at J, with 4 bases between. Germline CDR1 and CDR2: SGHRS and YFSETQ. DNA for the CDR3: TGCGCCAGCAGCTTGGCCGGAGATACGCAGTATTTT. Translation gives CASSLAGDTQYF.

The count of this clone is one. This chain uses TRBV7-2 with TRBJ2-3, with 9 positions matching TRBD2. With V trimmed by 0 bases and J by 3 bases, 4 bases remained unmatched. The CDR3 runs to 16 residues. CDR1 and CDR2 (germline): SGHTA, FQGNSA. CDR3: CASSLARRGGTDTQYF. Written as DNA, the CDR3 is TGTGCCAGCAGCTTAGCGCGGCGGGGGGGGACAGATACGCAGTATTTT.